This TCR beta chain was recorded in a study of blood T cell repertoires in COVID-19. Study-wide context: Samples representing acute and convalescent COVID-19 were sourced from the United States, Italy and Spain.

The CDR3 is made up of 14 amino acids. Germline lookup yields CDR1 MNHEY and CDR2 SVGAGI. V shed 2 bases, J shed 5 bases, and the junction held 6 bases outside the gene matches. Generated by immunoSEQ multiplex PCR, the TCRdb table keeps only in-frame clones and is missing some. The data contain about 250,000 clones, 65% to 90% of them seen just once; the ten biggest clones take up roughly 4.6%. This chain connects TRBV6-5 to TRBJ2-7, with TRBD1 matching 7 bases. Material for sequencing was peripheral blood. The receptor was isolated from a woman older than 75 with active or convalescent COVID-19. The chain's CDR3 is CASSYGRQGHEQYF. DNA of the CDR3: TGTGCCAGCAGTTACGGCAGACAGGGCCACGAGCAGTACTTC.